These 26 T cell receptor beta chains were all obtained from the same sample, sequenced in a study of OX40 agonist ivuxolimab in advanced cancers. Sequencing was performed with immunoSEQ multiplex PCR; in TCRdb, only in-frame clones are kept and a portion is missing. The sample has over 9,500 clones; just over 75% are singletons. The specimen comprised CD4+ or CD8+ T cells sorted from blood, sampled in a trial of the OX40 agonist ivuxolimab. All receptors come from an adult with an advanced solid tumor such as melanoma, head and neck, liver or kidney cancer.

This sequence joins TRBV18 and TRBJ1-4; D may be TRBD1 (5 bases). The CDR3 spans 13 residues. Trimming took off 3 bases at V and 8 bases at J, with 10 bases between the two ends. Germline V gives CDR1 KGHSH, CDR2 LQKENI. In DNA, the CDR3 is TGTGCCAGCTCACCGGGGGGTGTAGAAAAACTGTTTTTT. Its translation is CASSPGGVEKLFF.

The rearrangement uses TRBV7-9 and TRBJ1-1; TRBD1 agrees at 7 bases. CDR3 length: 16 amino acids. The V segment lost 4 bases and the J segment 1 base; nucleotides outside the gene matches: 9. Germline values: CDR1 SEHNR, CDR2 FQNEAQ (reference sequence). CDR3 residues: CASSSNRQGRNTEAFF. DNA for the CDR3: TGTGCCAGCAGCTCCAACCGACAGGGACGGAACACTGAAGCTTTCTTT.

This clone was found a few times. The CDR3 protein is CASSELADTDTQYF. DNA for the CDR3: TGTGCCAGCAGTGAACTAGCGGACACAGATACGCAGTATTTT. V gene TRBV6-1 combines with J gene TRBJ2-3; 7 bases fit TRBD2. V lost 2 bases to trimming and J lost 2 bases; unmatched junction nucleotides: 1. This CDR3 is 14 amino acids long. The germline V gene encodes CDR1 MNHNS and CDR2 SASEGT.

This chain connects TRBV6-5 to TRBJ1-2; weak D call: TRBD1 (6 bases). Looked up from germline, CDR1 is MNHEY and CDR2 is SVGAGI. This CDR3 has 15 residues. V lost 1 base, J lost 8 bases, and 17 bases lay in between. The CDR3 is CASSYLMGGGGGYTF. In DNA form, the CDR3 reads TGTGCCAGCAGTTACTTAATGGGAGGGGGGGGCGGCTACACCTTC.

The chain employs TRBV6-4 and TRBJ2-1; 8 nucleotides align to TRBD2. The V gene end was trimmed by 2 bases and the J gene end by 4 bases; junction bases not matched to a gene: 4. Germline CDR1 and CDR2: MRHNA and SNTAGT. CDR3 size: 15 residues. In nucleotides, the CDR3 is TGTGCCAGCAGTGACCCTCGGGGGGGATACAATGAGCAGTTCTTC. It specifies CASSDPRGGYNEQFF.

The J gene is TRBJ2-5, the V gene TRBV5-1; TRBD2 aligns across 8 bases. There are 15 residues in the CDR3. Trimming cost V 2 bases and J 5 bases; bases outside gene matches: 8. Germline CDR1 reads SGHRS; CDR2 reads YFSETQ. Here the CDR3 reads CASSLNGGAGETQYF. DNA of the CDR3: TGCGCCAGCAGCTTAAACGGGGGGGCCGGTGAGACCCAGTACTTC.

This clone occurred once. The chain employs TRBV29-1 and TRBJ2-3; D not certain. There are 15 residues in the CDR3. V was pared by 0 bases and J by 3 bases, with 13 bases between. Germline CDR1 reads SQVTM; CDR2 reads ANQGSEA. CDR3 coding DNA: TGCAGCGTTGAAGATCGGCCCCGGCGGACAGATACGCAGTATTTT. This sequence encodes CSVEDRPRRTDTQYF.

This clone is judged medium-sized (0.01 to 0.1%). In DNA form, the CDR3 reads TGTGCCAGCATCCAAGGCAATGAGCAGTTCTTC. It encodes CASIQGNEQFF. V gene TRBV27 combines with J gene TRBJ2-1; no reliable D call. Trimming removed 7 bases from V and 6 bases from J, with 7 bases in between. Germline CDR1 MNHEY, CDR2 SMNVEV (reference sequence). This CDR3 is 11 amino acids long.

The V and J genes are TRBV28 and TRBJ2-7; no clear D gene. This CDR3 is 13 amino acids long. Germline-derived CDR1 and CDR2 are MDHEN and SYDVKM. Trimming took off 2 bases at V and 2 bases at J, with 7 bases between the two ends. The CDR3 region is CASSLGETYEQYF. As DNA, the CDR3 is TGTGCCAGCAGTTTAGGTGAGACCTACGAGCAGTACTTC.

DNA of the CDR3: TGTGCCTGGAGTCTAGCGGGGGCGAATGAGCAGTTCTTC. This encodes CAWSLAGANEQFF. V is TRBV30 and J is TRBJ2-1, with 10 bases fitting TRBD2. After removal of 2 bases from V and 7 bases from J, the junction contained 2 bases not matched to a gene. There are 13 residues in the CDR3. Germline CDR1 is GTSNPN and CDR2 is SVGIG (reference sequence).

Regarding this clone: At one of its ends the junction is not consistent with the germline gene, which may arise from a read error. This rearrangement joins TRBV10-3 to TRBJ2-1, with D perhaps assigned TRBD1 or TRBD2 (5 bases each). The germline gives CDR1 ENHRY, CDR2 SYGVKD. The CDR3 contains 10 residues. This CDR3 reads CATGTNELFF. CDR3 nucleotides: TGTGCCACCGGGACCAATGAGCTGTTCTTC.

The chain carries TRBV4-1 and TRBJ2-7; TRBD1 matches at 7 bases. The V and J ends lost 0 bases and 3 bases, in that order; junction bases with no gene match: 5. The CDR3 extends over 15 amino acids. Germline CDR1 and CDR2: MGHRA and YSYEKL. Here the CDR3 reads CASSQEGTDLYEQYF. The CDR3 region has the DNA TGCGCCAGCAGCCAAGAGGGGACAGATCTCTACGAGCAGTACTTC.

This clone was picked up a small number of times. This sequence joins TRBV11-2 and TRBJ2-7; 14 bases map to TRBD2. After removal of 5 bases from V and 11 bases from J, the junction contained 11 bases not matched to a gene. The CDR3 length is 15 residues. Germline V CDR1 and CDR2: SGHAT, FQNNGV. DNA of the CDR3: TGTGCCAGCAGCCCCGGGACTAGCGGGGGCACCGCCGAGTACTTC. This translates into CASSPGTSGGTAEYF.

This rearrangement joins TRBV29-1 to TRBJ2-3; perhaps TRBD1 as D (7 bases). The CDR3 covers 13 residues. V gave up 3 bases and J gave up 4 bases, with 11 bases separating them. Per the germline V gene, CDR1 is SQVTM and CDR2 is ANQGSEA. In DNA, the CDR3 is TGCAGCGTTGAGCCAGGGGGGCCAGATACGCAGTATTTT. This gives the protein CSVEPGGPDTQYF.

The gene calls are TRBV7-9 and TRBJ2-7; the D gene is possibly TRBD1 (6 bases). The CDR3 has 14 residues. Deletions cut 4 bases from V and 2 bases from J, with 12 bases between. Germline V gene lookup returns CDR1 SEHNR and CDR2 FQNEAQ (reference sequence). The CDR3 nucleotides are TGTGCCAGCAGCTCCGACAGGAAAGCCTACGAGCAGTACTTC. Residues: CASSSDRKAYEQYF.

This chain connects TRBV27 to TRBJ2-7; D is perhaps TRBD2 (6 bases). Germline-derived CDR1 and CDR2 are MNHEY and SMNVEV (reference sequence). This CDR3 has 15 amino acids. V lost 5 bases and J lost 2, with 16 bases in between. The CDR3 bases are TGTGCCAGCAGTGACGGCCCCCGGAGGGCCTACGAGCAGTACTTC. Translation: CASSDGPRRAYEQYF.

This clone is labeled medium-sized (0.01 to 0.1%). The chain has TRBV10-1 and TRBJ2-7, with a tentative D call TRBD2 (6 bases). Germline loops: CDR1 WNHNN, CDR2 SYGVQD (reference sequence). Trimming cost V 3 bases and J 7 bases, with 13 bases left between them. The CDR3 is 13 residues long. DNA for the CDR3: TGCGCCAGCAGTGACTCCTACGCGGGAGAGCAGTACTTC. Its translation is CASSDSYAGEQYF.

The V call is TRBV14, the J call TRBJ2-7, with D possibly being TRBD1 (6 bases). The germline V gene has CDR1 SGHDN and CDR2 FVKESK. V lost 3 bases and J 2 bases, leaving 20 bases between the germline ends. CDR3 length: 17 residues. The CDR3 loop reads CASSHNTRQVGAYEQYF. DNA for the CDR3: TGTGCCAGCAGCCATAATACGCGACAGGTAGGGGCCTACGAGCAGTACTTC.

CDR3 protein: CASSEIRQEDLAKNIQYF. CDR3 coding DNA: TGTGCCAGCAGTGAGATTAGACAGGAAGATCTAGCCAAAAACATTCAGTACTTC. This sequence joins TRBV6-4 and TRBJ2-4; D is perhaps TRBD1 (6 bases). Trimming took off 3 bases at V and 0 bases at J, with 18 bases between the two ends. CDR1 is MRHNA, CDR2 SNTAGT, per germline. This CDR3 spans 18 amino acids.

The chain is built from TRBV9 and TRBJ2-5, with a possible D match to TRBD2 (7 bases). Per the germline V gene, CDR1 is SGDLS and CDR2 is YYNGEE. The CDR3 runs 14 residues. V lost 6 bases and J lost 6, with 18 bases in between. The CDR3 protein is CASNEGGFTKTQYF. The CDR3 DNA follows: TGTGCCAGCAACGAGGGGGGGTTTACAAAGACCCAGTACTTC.

The CDR3 sequence: CASGNRGPQETQYF. In nucleotides, the CDR3 is TGTGCCAGCGGGAACAGGGGGCCCCAAGAGACCCAGTACTTC. The rearrangement joins TRBV11-3 to TRBJ2-5; 9 bases are a match to TRBD1. Germline V gene data show CDR1 as SGHNT and CDR2 as YENEEA. This CDR3 has 14 residues. With 8 bases clipped from V and 1 base from J, the junction kept 5 bases outside the gene matches.

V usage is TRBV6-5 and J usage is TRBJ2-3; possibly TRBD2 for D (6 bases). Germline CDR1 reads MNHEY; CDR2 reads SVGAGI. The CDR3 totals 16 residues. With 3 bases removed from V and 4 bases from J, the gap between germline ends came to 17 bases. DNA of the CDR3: TGTGCCAGCAGTTATCAGGCGGGGAGTAAATCAGATACGCAGTATTTT. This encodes CASSYQAGSKSDTQYF.

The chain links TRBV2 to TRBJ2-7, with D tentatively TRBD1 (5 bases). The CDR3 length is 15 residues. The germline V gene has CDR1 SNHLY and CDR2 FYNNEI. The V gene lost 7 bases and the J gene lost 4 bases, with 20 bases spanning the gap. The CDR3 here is CASKRSRGAGYEQYF. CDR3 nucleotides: TGTGCCAGCAAGCGTTCAAGGGGTGCCGGGTACGAGCAGTACTTC.

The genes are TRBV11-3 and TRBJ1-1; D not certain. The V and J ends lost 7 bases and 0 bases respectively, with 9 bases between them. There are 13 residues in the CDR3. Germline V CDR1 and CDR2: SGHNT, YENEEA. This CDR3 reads CASMSGLNTEAFF. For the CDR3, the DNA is TGTGCCAGCATGTCCGGCTTGAACACTGAAGCTTTCTTT.

The CDR3 here is CASSDDSFSGNTIYF. In DNA, the CDR3 is TGTGCCAGCAGTGACGACAGCTTCTCTGGAAACACCATATATTTT. This rearrangement joins TRBV6-1 to TRBJ1-3, with D tentatively TRBD1 (5 bases). There are 15 residues in the CDR3. V was cut by 3 bases and J by 0 bases, with 9 bases left in between. Germline V CDR1 and CDR2: MNHNS, SASEGT.

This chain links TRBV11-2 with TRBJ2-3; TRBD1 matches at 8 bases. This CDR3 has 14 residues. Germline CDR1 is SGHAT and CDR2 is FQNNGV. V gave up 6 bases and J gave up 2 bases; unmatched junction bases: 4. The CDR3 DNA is TGTGCCAGCAGTACAGGGGGGCCCACAGATACGCAGTATTTT. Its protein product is CASSTGGPTDTQYF.